Each of the 14 T cell receptor beta chains below was sequenced from the same sample in a study of glioma-infiltrating T cells. TCR alpha and beta CDR3 regions were amplified from RNA using iRepertoire nested multiplex PCR. TCRdb reprocessed the multiplex PCR reads via MiXCR and lists one record per CDR3 protein. Of about 180,000 distinct CDR3 sequences in the sample, over 40% were seen once. Sequenced: glioma tissue, nonneoplastic brain tissue, or PBMCs (not recorded which). These receptors were obtained from a human donor with low-grade glioma or glioblastoma, undergoing nonglioma brain surgery, or in good health (not recorded which).

This clonotype was seen at least ten times. The chain links TRBV28 to TRBJ1-2; weak D call: TRBD1 (6 bases). The CDR3 contains 12 residues. Between the trimmed V and J ends, which lost 5 bases and 4 bases, there was a span of 8 bases. Germline CDR1 MDHEN, CDR2 SYDVKM. CDR3 in amino acids: CASSRTVYGYTF. For the CDR3, the DNA is TGTGCCAGCAGTAGGACAGTCTATGGCTACACCTTC.

The V call is TRBV3-1, the J call TRBJ2-7; D is undetermined. The CDR3 is made up of 11 amino acids. V gave up 5 bases and J gave up 5 bases, with 7 bases separating them. CDR1 and CDR2 (germline): LGHDT, YNNKEL (reference sequence). DNA of the CDR3: TGTGCCAGCAGCTCGATCCACGAGCAGTACTTC. This translates into CASSSIHEQYF.

This clonotype was detected a few times. This clone may be a read error of a much larger clone one base away. The chain has TRBV20-1 and TRBJ1-6, with D perhaps TRBD1 (5 bases). Germline lookup yields CDR1 DFQATT and CDR2 SNEGSKA (reference sequence). With 0 bases removed from V and 9 bases from J, the gap between germline ends came to 18 bases. CDR3 length: 16 amino acids. The CDR3 region is CSARDQRTWGGSPLHF. In DNA, the CDR3 is TGCAGTGCTAGAGATCAAAGGACATGGGGCGGTTCACCCCTCCACTTT.

This chain links TRBV7-2 with TRBJ2-1, with D hard to call. The CDR3 is 16 residues long. The V gene lost 6 bases and the J gene lost 0 bases, with 15 bases spanning the gap. CDR1 and CDR2 from the germline V gene are SGHTA and FQGNSA. The CDR3 spells CASSSMTRISYNEQFF. The CDR3 coding sequence is TGTGCCAGCAGTTCCATGACACGCATCTCCTACAATGAGCAGTTCTTC.

This chain links TRBV7-2 with TRBJ2-1; the D gene is possibly TRBD2 (7 bases). Germline lookup yields CDR1 SGHTA and CDR2 FQGNSA. The CDR3 length is 12 residues. Trimming shortened V by 5 bases and J by 12 bases, and 14 bases separated the two germline ends. In DNA form, the CDR3 reads TGTGCCAGCAGCCAACCCGGGGGGCCGCAGTTCTTC. Translating it yields CASSQPGGPQFF.

This clonotype came up a few times. A much larger clone differs from this one at a single base, so this may be a read error. V and J are TRBV27 and TRBJ2-3; D is undetermined. This CDR3 comprises 11 residues. In germline, CDR1 is MNHEY, CDR2 SMNVEV (reference sequence). V was trimmed by 5 bases and J by 6 bases, leaving 6 bases between them. Here the CDR3 reads CASSKLDTQYF. In DNA, the CDR3 is TGTGCCAGCAGTAAGCTGGATACGCAGTATTTT.

This clonotype was counted once. The chain recombines TRBV2 with TRBJ2-7; D is ambiguous. The germline V gene encodes CDR1 SNHLY and CDR2 FYNNEI. V gave up 0 bases and J gave up 6 bases, with 18 bases separating them. This CDR3 is built from 16 residues. CDR3 in amino acids: CASSEALTWGNLEQYF. The CDR3 bases are TGTGCCAGCAGTGAAGCTTTGACATGGGGAAACCTCGAGCAGTACTTC.

A note on this clonotype: Possible read error: a much larger clone is one base away. V and J are TRBV11-2 and TRBJ1-1, with D uncertain. Germline lookup yields CDR1 SGHAT and CDR2 FQNNGV. The CDR3 totals 12 residues. The DNA for the CDR3 is TGTGCCAGCAGCGATTGGAACACTGAAGATTTCTTT. It specifies CASSDWNTEDFF.

DNA of the CDR3: TGTGCCAGCGTAGGCATAGTCTACGAGCAGTACTTC. Encoded protein: CASVGIVYEQYF. The chain joins TRBV6-2 or TRBV6-3 to TRBJ2-7; D unclear. V lost 8 bases to trimming and J lost 3 bases, with 11 bases between them. CDR3 size: 12 residues. Germline V gene data show CDR1 as MNHEY and CDR2 as SVGEGT.

Points on this clonotype: Being one base from a much bigger clone, this may be a read error. The chain is built from TRBV4-2 and TRBJ2-1, with D maybe TRBD1 (6 bases). CDR1 and CDR2 from the germline V gene are LGHNA and YNFKEQ. The CDR3 has 16 amino acids. CDR3 in amino acids: CASRQDYDRSYNEQFF. The CDR3 coding sequence is TGTGCCAGCAGACAAGATTATGACAGGTCATACAATGAGCAGTTCTTC.

A word on this clonotype: A much larger clone lies a single base off, so this may be a read error. The chain uses TRBV3-1 and TRBJ2-3, with D maybe TRBD2 (6 bases). The V end lost 8 bases, the J end lost 0 bases, and 12 bases lay between the germline ends. Per germline, CDR1 LGHDT and CDR2 YNNKEL (reference sequence). CDR3 length: 14 residues. The CDR3 coding sequence is TGTGCCAGCGGCGTTAGCGGTAGCACAGATACGCAGTATTTT. Its translation: CASGVSGSTDTQYF.

As concerns this clonotype: A much larger clone differs from this one at a single base, so this may be a read error. V usage is TRBV7-9 and J usage is TRBJ2-2; possibly TRBD2 for D (5 bases). The length of the CDR3 is 12 residues. Germline V gives CDR1 SEHNR, CDR2 FQNEAQ (reference sequence). CDR3 protein: CARSLGGGELFF. The CDR3 coding sequence is TGTGCCAGAAGCTTAGGAGGCGGGGAGCTGTTTTTT.

This clonotype came up a few times. A clone one base away is much larger, so this may be a read error. This chain uses TRBV6-1 with TRBJ1-1; no reliable D call. Looked up from germline, CDR1 is MNHNS and CDR2 is SASEGT. The CDR3 runs to 12 residues. Trimming left V 5 bases short and J 7 bases short, with 11 bases between. The CDR3: CASSYPSLEAFF. The DNA of the CDR3 is TGTGCCAGCAGTTATCCCTCCCTTGAAGCTTTCTTT.

At least ten counts were recorded for this clonotype. This chain joins TRBV5-1 and TRBJ1-1; the D gene is possibly TRBD1 (5 bases). The germline V and J ends were trimmed by 5 bases and 2 bases, with 7 bases remaining between them. The germline gives CDR1 SGHRS, CDR2 YFSETQ. The CDR3 contains 12 residues. In DNA, the CDR3 is TGCGCCAGCAGAAGGGACAACACTGAAGCTTTCTTT. As protein: CASRRDNTEAFF.